The present T cell receptor beta chain was sequenced within a study of identical twins. V was shortened by 6 bases and J by 0 bases, with 6 bases between the two germline ends. The CDR3 length is 13 residues. Germline V gene data show CDR1 as ENHRY and CDR2 as SYGVKD. TCRdb re-analysed the 5' RACE reads in MiXCR, keeping a single row per CDR3 protein. The sample has about 430,000 distinct CDR3 sequences, 18% seen once; the top ten hold roughly an eighth. The TCR originated in a man aged 50 to 60 in good health. The material sequenced was naive T cells sorted from blood. The rearrangement links TRBV10-3 to TRBJ1-5, with D hard to call. The CDR3 nucleotides are TGTGCCATCAGAAAGTGTAGCAATCAGCCCCAGCATTTT. It yields the protein CAIRKCSNQPQHF.